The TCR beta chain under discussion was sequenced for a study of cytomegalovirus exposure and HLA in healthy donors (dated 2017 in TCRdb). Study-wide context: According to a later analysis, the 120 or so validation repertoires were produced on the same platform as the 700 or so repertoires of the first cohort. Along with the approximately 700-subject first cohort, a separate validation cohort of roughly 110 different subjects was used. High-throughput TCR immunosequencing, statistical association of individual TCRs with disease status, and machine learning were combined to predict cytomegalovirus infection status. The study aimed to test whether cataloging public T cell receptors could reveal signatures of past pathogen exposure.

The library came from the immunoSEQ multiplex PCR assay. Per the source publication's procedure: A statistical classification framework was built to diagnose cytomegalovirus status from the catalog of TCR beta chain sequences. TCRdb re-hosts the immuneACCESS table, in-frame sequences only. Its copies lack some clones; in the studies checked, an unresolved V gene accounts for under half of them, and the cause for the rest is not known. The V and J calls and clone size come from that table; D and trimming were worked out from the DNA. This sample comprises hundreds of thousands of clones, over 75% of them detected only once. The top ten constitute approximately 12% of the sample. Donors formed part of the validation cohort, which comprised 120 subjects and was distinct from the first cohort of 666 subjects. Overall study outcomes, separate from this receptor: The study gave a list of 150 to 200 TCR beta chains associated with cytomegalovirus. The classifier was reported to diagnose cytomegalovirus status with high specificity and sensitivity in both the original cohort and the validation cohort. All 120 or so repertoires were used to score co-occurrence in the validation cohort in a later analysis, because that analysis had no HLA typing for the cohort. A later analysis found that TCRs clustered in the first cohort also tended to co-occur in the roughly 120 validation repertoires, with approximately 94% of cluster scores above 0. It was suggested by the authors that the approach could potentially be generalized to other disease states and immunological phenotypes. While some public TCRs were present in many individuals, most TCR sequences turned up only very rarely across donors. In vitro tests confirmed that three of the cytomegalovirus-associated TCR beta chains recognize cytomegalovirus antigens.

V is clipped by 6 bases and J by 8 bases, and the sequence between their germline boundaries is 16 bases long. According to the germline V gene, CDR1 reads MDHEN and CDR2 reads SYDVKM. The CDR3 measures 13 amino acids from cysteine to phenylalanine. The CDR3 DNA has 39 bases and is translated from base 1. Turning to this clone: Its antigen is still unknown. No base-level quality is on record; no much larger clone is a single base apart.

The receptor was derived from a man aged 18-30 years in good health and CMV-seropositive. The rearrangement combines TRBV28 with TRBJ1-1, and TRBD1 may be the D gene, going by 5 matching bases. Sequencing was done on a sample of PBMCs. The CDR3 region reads CASRLTSGGEAFF. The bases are TGTGCCAGCAGACTCACGTCCGGGGGGGAAGCTTTCTTT.